The T cell receptor (beta chain) described here comes from a study of blood T cell repertoires in COVID-19. Per the original methods: Amplifying reference gene primers gave estimates of nucleated cell counts. TCRdb's table, derived via immunoSEQ multiplex PCR, lists solely in-frame clones and lacks some. Clone size and the V and J calls come from that table; the DNA yielded D and trimming. Seen here are 150,000 to 200,000 clones, about 87% observed once, and the top ten hold over 9%. There are 17 residues in the CDR3. The germline V gene encodes CDR1 ENHRY and CDR2 SYGVKD. Trimming removed 3 bases at V and 4 bases at J, with 19 bases between.

The chain carries TRBV10-3 and TRBJ1-3, with D tentatively TRBD1 (6 bases). This receptor was identified in a woman between 65 and 79 years old with COVID-19, enrolled during active disease. The sequenced material came from peripheral blood. The CDR3 nucleotides read TGTGCCATCAGTGAAATTCGGGACACGGGGGGAGGAAACACCATATATTTT. Translated: CAISEIRDTGGGNTIYF.